This entry lists 4 T cell receptor beta chains sequenced from one sample in a study of blood T cells in healthy people across ages. With a J-beta primer mix and a sample-barcoded 5' primer, a second PCR ran about 6 to 11 cycles. TCRdb reanalysed the 5' RACE reads using MiXCR and keeps one entry per CDR3 protein. The profile shows 600,000 to 850,000 distinct CDR3 sequences, 25% of them singletons. Another study also made use of these data, one on T cells of mothers and their children.

The specimen sequenced was blood. Receptor source: a boy aged 10-17 years in good health.

CDR3 protein: CASSWNPGTREAFF. The CDR3 DNA follows: TGTGCCAGCAGTTGGAACCCGGGGACCCGTGAAGCTTTCTTT. The rearrangement uses TRBV6-5 and TRBJ1-1, with TRBD1 as a possible D gene (5 bases). Germline V CDR1 and CDR2: MNHEY, SVGAGI. V lost 4 bases to trimming and J lost 7 bases, with 16 bases between them. The CDR3 extends over 14 amino acids.

This clonotype was observed a single time. This chain uses TRBV3-1 with TRBJ2-5; tentatively, D is TRBD1 (5 bases). With the DNA end fitting TRBJ2-7 better, the J assignment may be wrong. The germline V gene has CDR1 LGHDT and CDR2 YNNKEL (reference sequence). This CDR3 is 14 amino acids long. The CDR3 DNA reads TGTGCCAGCAGCCAAAGATTGACAGTTTACGAGCAGTACTTC. It is translated as CASSQRLTVYEQYF.

This clonotype was detected a few times. This chain uses TRBV10-3 with TRBJ2-7; possibly TRBD1 for D (5 bases). Trimming shortened V by 6 bases and J by 6 bases, and 12 bases separated the two germline ends. The CDR3 length is 12 residues. Per germline, CDR1 ENHRY and CDR2 SYGVKD. The CDR3 sequence is CAIRSQGTEQYF. DNA for the CDR3: TGTGCCATCAGGAGCCAGGGTACCGAGCAGTACTTC.

In regard to this clonotype: One end of the junction does not line up with germline, which may come from a read error. CDR3 sequence reads: CATSSDSKNIQYF. CDR3 nucleotide sequence: TGCGCCACCAGCTCGGACAGCAAAAACATTCAGTACTTC. This sequence joins TRBV5-1 and TRBJ2-4, with D possibly matching TRBD1 (6 bases). The germline V gene encodes CDR1 SGHRS and CDR2 YFSETQ. The CDR3 length is 13 residues.